A single T cell receptor (beta chain) is shown here with its context. What it binds is not known. Sequencing was performed with immunoSEQ multiplex PCR; in TCRdb, only in-frame clones are kept and a portion is missing. The table lists some 140,000 clones, roughly 90% of them singletons, with about 5% in the top ten. The sample belongs to a study of T cell responses to AZD1222 COVID-19 vaccine. Regarding the study as a whole: Clonal diversity was possibly underestimated, and white British individuals and females predominated among donors. Spike-wide coverage was observed for vaccine-associated CD4 TCRs, with dominant responses at 160-218 and 743-854. Among those given AZD1222, only five to seven were seropositive at baseline. The peak T cell response came first, and repertoires were sampled only after it.

J gave up 2 bases and V 4 bases, and 8 bases lay outside the gene matches. The CDR3 is 18 residues long. Germline CDR1 reads MGHRA; CDR2 reads YSYEKL. The rearrangement joins TRBV4-1 to TRBJ2-1; 13 nucleotides align to TRBD2. The source is an adult in good health. The source was peripheral blood, collected on day 0 of MenACWY control vaccination. The CDR3 reads CASSPTSGGAIPYNEQFF. CDR3 nucleotides: TGCGCCAGCAGCCCTACTAGCGGGGGGGCCATCCCCTACAATGAGCAGTTCTTC.